These T cell receptor beta chains were read from a single sample in a study of T-cell reconstitution after alpha-beta-depleted transplantation in children. TCRdb itself ran the PCR reads through MiXCR, one entry per CDR3 protein. The sample lists some 840,000 distinct CDR3 sequences; roughly 15% were seen once. The specimen comprised PBMCs, mostly from graft donor cells, sampled 360 days after TCRalphabeta/CD19-depleted stem cell transplant. These receptors originate from a male patient aged 10 to 17 who had a stem cell transplant for acute lymphoblastic leukemia, so the T cells may come from the graft donor. Each CDR3 is given with its conserved first and last residue. The D gene is left open where the match is weak. A row's size may be missing; if present it is once, few, many or a size class.

TRBD2	TRBV7-6	NA	TRBJ2-7	CASSPGSGGLVPQYF	TGTGCCAGCAGCCCCGGAAGCGGGGGACTCGTTCCGCAGTACTTC
NA	TRBV20-1	many	TRBJ1-2	CSARDSNYGYTF	TGCAGTGCTAGAGACAGTAACTATGGCTACACCTTC
NA	TRBV21-1	NA	TRBJ2-1	CASSNPRDYQVYNEQFF	TGTGCCAGCAGCAACCCTCGGGACTACCAGGTCTACAATGAGCAGTTCTTC
TRBD2	TRBV5-1	many	TRBJ2-2	CASSPGDYWIGELFF	TGCGCCAGCAGCCCCGGGGACTACTGGATAGGGGAGCTGTTTTTT
NA	TRBV5-6	NA	TRBJ2-3	CASSKNRARDVGDTQYF	TGTGCCAGCAGCAAAAACCGAGCGCGGGACGTGGGAGATACGCAGTATTTT
NA	TRBV29-1	NA	TRBJ2-7	CSVEGTAYEQYF	TGCAGCGTTGAGGGCACAGCCTACGAGCAGTACTTC
NA	TRBV7-6	few	TRBJ2-7	CASSLWAEAYEQYF	TGTGCCAGCAGCTTATGGGCGGAGGCCTACGAGCAGTACTTC
TRBD2	TRBV28	few	TRBJ2-1	CASPPRAGGPHNEQFF	TGTGCCAGCCCCCCCCGAGCGGGAGGCCCCCACAATGAGCAGTTCTTC
NA	TRBV4-2	many	TRBJ1-2	CASSQAHKFYGYTF	TGTGCCAGCAGCCAAGCGCACAAATTTTATGGCTACACCTTC
NA	TRBV4-1	NA	TRBJ2-7	CASSEVAVRIYEQYF	TGCGCCAGCAGCGAAGTGGCGGTACGGATCTACGAGCAGTACTTC
TRBD1	TRBV5-1	many	TRBJ2-7	CASSKLTGEYEQYF	TGCGCCAGCAGCAAGCTGACAGGGGAGTACGAGCAGTACTTC
TRBD2	TRBV12-3/TRBV12-4	NA	TRBJ2-7	CASSLMSGGIYEQYF	TGTGCCAGCAGTCTCATGTCGGGGGGGATCTACGAGCAGTACTTC
NA	TRBV7-9	few	TRBJ2-7	CASIGGPSLSGEQYF	TGTGCCAGCATCGGGGGTCCTAGCTTATCGGGCGAGCAGTACTTC
NA	TRBV5-6	few	TRBJ2-7	CASSVSRWKTYEQYF	TGTGCCAGCAGCGTGAGCAGGTGGAAGACCTACGAGCAGTACTTC
TRBD1	TRBV29-1	NA	TRBJ2-7	CSVETGSGSYEQYF	TGCAGCGTTGAGACAGGGAGCGGCTCCTACGAGCAGTACTTC
NA	TRBV6-2/TRBV6-3	NA	TRBJ1-1	CASSYSGLSLSLALNTEAFF	TGTGCCAGCAGTTACAGTGGACTCTCTCTTTCCCTCGCCCTGAACACTGAAGCTTTCTTT
NA	TRBV12-3/TRBV12-4	few	TRBJ2-3	CASSSSHRQAGTDTQYF	TGTGCCAGCAGTTCTTCCCATCGACAGGCGGGCACAGATACGCAGTATTTT
NA	TRBV5-1	many	TRBJ2-1	CASSYHLAIGEQFF	TGCGCCAGCAGTTATCACCTAGCAATCGGTGAGCAGTTCTTC
NA	TRBV12-3/TRBV12-4	many	TRBJ2-7	CASSFRGVDVEQYF	TGTGCCAGCAGTTTCAGAGGAGTAGATGTCGAGCAGTACTTC
NA	TRBV12-3/TRBV12-4	NA	TRBJ2-1	CASSLTGRALVEQFF	TGTGCCAGCAGTTTAACAGGGAGGGCCTTGGTTGAGCAGTTCTTC
NA	TRBV4-1	few	TRBJ2-1	CASSQGTASWSNEQFF	TGCGCCAGCAGCCAAGGGACTGCCTCTTGGTCCAATGAGCAGTTCTTC
NA	TRBV6-4	NA	TRBJ2-3	CASSDSASRADTQYF	TGTGCCAGCAGTGACTCGGCTAGCAGGGCAGATACGCAGTATTTT
TRBD2	TRBV11-2	few	TRBJ2-1	CASSVGGGWSNEQFF	TGTGCCAGCAGCGTCGGGGGGGGATGGAGTAATGAGCAGTTCTTC
TRBD1	TRBV4-1	NA	TRBJ1-4	CASSQEGGADKLFF	TGCGCCAGCAGCCAAGAAGGGGGCGCGGATAAACTGTTTTTT
TRBD1	TRBV4-1	many	TRBJ2-7	CASRRTGSHEQYF	TGCGCCAGCAGAAGGACAGGGTCACACGAGCAGTACTTC
NA	TRBV25-1	many	TRBJ2-5	CASSDLKRETQYF	TGTGCCAGCAGTGACCTTAAAAGAGAGACCCAGTACTTC
NA	TRBV4-1	NA	TRBJ2-1	CASSQGKGSGLNGNEQFF	TGCGCCAGCAGCCAAGGGAAGGGAAGCGGGTTGAACGGGAATGAGCAGTTCTTC
TRBD2	TRBV7-9	NA	TRBJ2-1	CASSTLAGTVDEQFF	TGTGCCAGCAGCACCCTAGCGGGAACGGTTGATGAGCAGTTCTTC
TRBD2	TRBV5-1	NA	TRBJ2-1	CASSASGRGYNEQFF	TGCGCCAGCAGCGCTAGCGGGAGGGGGTACAATGAGCAGTTCTTC
TRBD2	TRBV5-1	NA	TRBJ2-7	CASSLVAGASEQYF	TGCGCCAGCAGCTTGGTGGCGGGAGCGAGCGAGCAGTACTTC
TRBD1	TRBV5-1	few	TRBJ2-5	CASSLRGTALLVRETQYF	TGCGCCAGCAGCTTGAGGGGGACAGCTTTACTAGTGAGAGAGACCCAGTACTTC
NA	TRBV20-1	few	TRBJ2-1	CSAGRIEQFF	TGCAGTGCAGGGAGGATCGAGCAGTTCTTC
NA	TRBV14	NA	TRBJ1-1	CASSQDQKIEAFF	TGTGCCAGCAGCCAAGATCAGAAGATTGAAGCTTTCTTT
NA	TRBV5-6	once	TRBJ2-7	CASSLDLVSYEQYF	TGTGCCAGCAGCTTGGATCTGGTTTCCTACGAGCAGTACTTC
TRBD2	TRBV14	few	TRBJ2-7	CASSQVAGASYEQYF	TGTGCCAGCAGCCAGGTAGCGGGAGCGTCCTACGAGCAGTACTTC
NA	TRBV20-1	NA	TRBJ1-1	CSARVGVTNTEAFF	TGCAGTGCTAGAGTCGGGGTCACGAACACTGAAGCTTTCTTT
NA	TRBV20-1	few	TRBJ1-5	CSARSGRAGQPQHF	TGCAGTGCTAGATCGGGCAGGGCGGGTCAGCCCCAGCATTTT
NA	TRBV7-9	NA	TRBJ2-1	CASSLQTVYNEQFF	TGTGCCAGCAGCCTACAGACTGTATACAATGAGCAGTTCTTC
NA	TRBV7-3	NA	TRBJ2-5	CASSLTNWGQTQYF	TGTGCCAGCAGCTTAACAAACTGGGGACAGACCCAGTACTTC
TRBD1	TRBV29-1	many	TRBJ2-1	CSVETGVGYNEQFF	TGCAGCGTTGAAACAGGGGTCGGATACAATGAGCAGTTCTTC
TRBD2	TRBV5-1	NA	TRBJ2-1	CASSLTPGLAGGSYNEQFF	TGCGCCAGCAGCTTGACGCCGGGACTAGCGGGAGGCTCCTACAATGAGCAGTTCTTC
TRBD2	TRBV5-1	NA	TRBJ2-7	CASSLQAGFDYEQYF	TGCGCCAGCAGCTTGCAAGCGGGATTTGACTACGAGCAGTACTTC
TRBD1	TRBV18	few	TRBJ1-1	CASYLTGGHTEAFF	TGTGCCAGCTACCTGACAGGGGGGCACACTGAAGCTTTCTTT
NA	TRBV29-1	NA	TRBJ2-5	CSVDGLVGVYQETQYF	TGCAGCGTTGATGGGCTAGTTGGGGTGTACCAAGAGACCCAGTACTTC
TRBD2	TRBV5-6	NA	TRBJ2-5	CASSFTGGVKTQYF	TGTGCCAGCAGCTTCACGGGGGGTGTAAAGACCCAGTACTTC
NA	TRBV19	NA	TRBJ2-7	CASSVQGRAYEQYF	TGTGCCAGTAGTGTCCAGGGTCGGGCCTACGAGCAGTACTTC
TRBD1	TRBV27	few	TRBJ2-7	CASSLSSRGRYEQYF	TGTGCCAGCAGTTTATCATCCAGGGGGCGCTACGAGCAGTACTTC
TRBD2	TRBV4-2	many	TRBJ2-5	CASSQRRTSGDQETQYF	TGTGCCAGCAGCCAGAGGAGGACTAGCGGGGACCAAGAGACCCAGTACTTC
NA	TRBV3-1	NA	TRBJ2-7	CASSQRTGMEEQYF	TGTGCCAGCAGCCAGAGGACCGGGATGGAAGAGCAGTACTTC
NA	TRBV5-1	once	TRBJ1-2	CASRLSGDGYTF	TGCGCCAGCAGGCTTTCAGGGGATGGCTACACCTTC
NA	TRBV5-1	NA	TRBJ2-3	CASSFGRPHTDTQYF	TGCGCCAGCAGCTTTGGGAGACCACACACAGATACGCAGTATTTT
NA	TRBV29-1	NA	TRBJ2-5	CSVEVYRETQYF	TGCAGCGTTGAAGTATATAGGGAGACCCAGTACTTC